This T cell receptor beta chain was documented in a study of blood T cell repertoires in COVID-19. For the study at large: The United States, Italy and Spain provided the acute and convalescent COVID-19 samples. From T cells, B-cell-depleted T cells, or PBMCs came the material, which was cDNA or gDNA.

Source study methods: Using reference gene primer amplification, nucleated cell counts were estimated. Sequenced by immunoSEQ multiplex PCR; TCRdb stores in-frame clones only, minus some. That table gives V, J and clone size, and the DNA gave D and trimming. The sample consists of under 150,000 clones, around 80% of them appearing once. The source is a human donor in a cohort sampled during active COVID-19. Source material: peripheral blood.

CDR3 DNA: TGTGCCAGCAGCCCCGAATTGGTGAGCTATGGCTACACCTTC. Encoded protein: CASSPELVSYGYTF. The V gene is TRBV9, the J gene TRBJ1-2, with D unresolved. Trimming removed 4 bases at V and 4 bases at J, with 14 bases between. CDR1 and CDR2 from the germline V gene are SGDLS and YYNGEE. This CDR3 comprises 14 residues. The complete variable domain, with remaining parts taken from reference TRBV9 and TRBJ1-2, reads DSGVTQTPKHLITATGQRVTLRCSPRSGDLSVYWYQQSLDQGLQFLIQYYNGEERAKGNILERFSAQQFPDLHSELNLSSLELGDSALYFCASSPELVSYGYTFGSGTRLTVV.